The clone carrying this T cell receptor beta chain was observed many times. The sample belongs to a study of T cells after yellow fever vaccination. Study background: Fractions of limited cellularity were prepared by means of SMART-Seq v4 Ultra Low Input.

Universal primer sites and UMIs were introduced during 5'RACE template-switching synthesis of TCR cDNA. Each CDR3 protein gets one entry after TCRdb re-called the 5' RACE reads with MiXCR. The sample contains 110,000 or so distinct CDR3 sequences, roughly 7.9% of which appear only once. V lost 3 bases and J lost 3, with 9 bases in between. Germline V gene sequence: CDR1 SGHTA, CDR2 FQGNSA. The CDR3 is 13 residues long. The sequence came from a man between 18 and 29 years old who received the YFV17D yellow fever vaccine. The sequencing used CD4+ T cells sorted from PBMCs, collected more than 40 days after the first yellow fever vaccination. The V and J genes are TRBV7-2 and TRBJ2-7; D might be TRBD1 (5 bases). DNA of the CDR3: TGTGCCAGCAGCTTGGCCAGGGACTACGAGCAGTACTTC. Translated: CASSLARDYEQYF.